This is a list of T cell receptor beta chains from one sample in a study of vaccination effects on CD4 cells after COVID-19. Using immunoSEQ multiplex PCR, the repertoire was profiled, and TCRdb retains in-frame clones only, with some absent. The data show just under 60,000 clones, 60% to 80% seen once. These receptors' antigens are unknown. Sequences were derived from CD4+ T cells from PBMCs cultured with HCoV-OC43 spike peptides, sampled after COVID-19 vaccination. Receptors were obtained from a human donor who received a COVID-19 vaccine. Each CDR3 is given with its conserved first and last residue. A D gene is named only where the DNA matches it firmly. The size of a clone is reported for some rows only, either as once, few or many, or as a class for expanded clones.

J: TRBJ2-6
D: .
size: .
V: TRBV9
DNA: TGTGCCAGCAGCCGGCGGGCGCCCGGGGCCAACGTCCTGACTTTC
CDR3: CASSRRAPGANVLTF

J: TRBJ2-3
D: .
size: .
V: TRBV4-1
DNA: TGCGCCAGCAGCCAAGAGGGTTTAGGGACGCCGACGGGGCATACGCAGTATTTT
CDR3: CASSQEGLGTPTGHTQYF

J: TRBJ2-2
D: TRBD2
size: once
V: TRBV3-1/TRBV3-2
DNA: TGTGCCAGCAGCCAGGAGTACTCGGGGGGGCTAACCGGGGAGCTGTTTTTT
CDR3: CASSQEYSGGLTGELFF

J: TRBJ1-1
D: .
size: .
V: TRBV20-1
DNA: TGCAGTGTTTCCGAAGGGTCAATAGCTTTCTTT
CDR3: CSVSEGSIAFF

J: TRBJ1-3
D: .
size: few
V: TRBV30
DNA: TGTGCCTGGAAAAAAGGGGGAGCGGGAAGCTCTGGAAACACCATATATTTT
CDR3: CAWKKGGAGSSGNTIYF

J: TRBJ1-2
D: TRBD1
size: few
V: TRBV25-1
DNA: TGTGCCAGCAGTGTGCAGGGGACAGGGGCCGGCTACACCTTC
CDR3: CASSVQGTGAGYTF

J: TRBJ1-5
D: .
size: .
V: TRBV3-1/TRBV3-2
DNA: TGTGCCAGCAGCCAAGATCTCCCCGGGTGGGGCAATCAGCCCCAGCATTTT
CDR3: CASSQDLPGWGNQPQHF

J: TRBJ2-1
D: .
size: .
V: TRBV18
DNA: TGTGCCAGCTCACGCCGGGACGGACCGACCTACAATGAGCAGTTCTTC
CDR3: CASSRRDGPTYNEQFF

J: TRBJ1-2
D: .
size: .
V: TRBV4-1
DNA: TGCGCCAGCAGCCAAGTCACGTCGGGGGCGGGGTATGGCTACACCTTC
CDR3: CASSQVTSGAGYGYTF

J: TRBJ1-5
D: .
size: .
V: TRBV6-5
DNA: TGTGCCAGCAGTTACACTCCGGAAGGCGTTAAGCATTTT
CDR3: CASSYTPEGVKHF

J: TRBJ1-6
D: .
size: .
V: TRBV6-1
DNA: TGTGCCAGCAGTGAATTCAGCTCCTATAATTCACCCCTCCACTTT
CDR3: CASSEFSSYNSPLHF

J: TRBJ2-5
D: TRBD1
size: few
V: TRBV5-8
DNA: TGTGCCAGCAGCTTGGGGGGACAGGGGGCGCGGGAGACCCAGTACTTC
CDR3: CASSLGGQGARETQYF

J: TRBJ1-2
D: .
size: few
V: TRBV7-9
DNA: TGTGCCAGCAGCTTAGAGGCAGGGGACTATGGCTACACCTTC
CDR3: CASSLEAGDYGYTF

J: TRBJ2-2
D: .
size: .
V: TRBV5-5
DNA: TGTGCCAGCAGCTTGGGCAACACCGGGGAGCTGTTTTTT
CDR3: CASSLGNTGELFF

J: TRBJ1-1
D: .
size: .
V: TRBV6-5
DNA: TGTGCCAGCAGTTCAGGGAGTGAGGCTGCCACTGAAGCTTTCTTT
CDR3: CASSSGSEAATEAFF

J: TRBJ1-4
D: .
size: .
V: TRBV6-4
DNA: TGTGCCAGCAGTGACTCTTCCGGGACGTTAAATGAAAAACTGTTTTTT
CDR3: CASSDSSGTLNEKLFF

J: TRBJ2-5
D: .
size: .
V: TRBV15
DNA: TGTGCCACCAGCAGAGCGAGGGACCGTCAAGAGACCCAGTACTTC
CDR3: CATSRARDRQETQYF

J: TRBJ1-1
D: .
size: once
V: TRBV3-1/TRBV3-2
DNA: TGTGCCAGCAGCCTTGCGGGGGTGAACACTGAAGCTTTCTTT
CDR3: CASSLAGVNTEAFF

J: TRBJ2-3
D: TRBD2
size: once
V: TRBV24-1
DNA: TGTGCCACCAGTGACCCGCGGGGGGCGGCAGATACGCAGTATTTT
CDR3: CATSDPRGAADTQYF

J: TRBJ2-5
D: .
size: .
V: TRBV4-1
DNA: TGCGCCAGCAGCTTATCCCCCATAGAGGACCAGTACTTC
CDR3: CASSLSPIEDQYF

J: TRBJ1-1
D: .
size: .
V: TRBV5-1
DNA: TGCGCCAGCAGCTGGGGCGGGGGTAGTGGCACTGAAGCTTTCTTT
CDR3: CASSWGGGSGTEAFF

J: TRBJ1-6
D: TRBD1
size: .
V: TRBV6-1
DNA: TGTGCCAGCAGTGAGGTGGGGACAGGGGCTTCACCCCTCCACTTT
CDR3: CASSEVGTGASPLHF